This T cell receptor beta chain was documented in a study of blood T cell repertoires in COVID-19. Study details: COVID-19 samples collected from the United States, Italy and Spain covered acute and convalescent phases. Sample material is recorded as cDNA or gDNA derived from T cells, B-cell-depleted T cells, or PBMCs.

Patients from Seattle were sampled longitudinally, starting during active infection. The CDR3 is 19 residues long. This clone was counted between two and nine times. In the authors' workflow: Scientists estimated how many nucleated cells there were by amplifying reference gene primers. Data came from immunoSEQ multiplex PCR; TCRdb stores just in-frame clones and leaves some out. That table gives V, J and clone size, and the DNA gave D and trimming. Found here are roughly 60,000 clones, approximately 88% of them singletons; the top ten hold roughly a sixth. Sequences were obtained from peripheral blood. The chain has TRBV12-1 and TRBJ1-5; the tabulated D call, TRBD1, remains unverified against the DNA. TRBV12-1 is termed a pseudogene. This clonotype originated in a man in his fifties or sixties with COVID-19, enrolled during active disease. The CDR3 reads CASSFPGHLRGNSNQPQHF. The DNA for the CDR3 is TGTGCCAGCAGCTTTCCGGGACATCTTCGGGGAAATAGCAATCAGCCCCAGCATTTT.